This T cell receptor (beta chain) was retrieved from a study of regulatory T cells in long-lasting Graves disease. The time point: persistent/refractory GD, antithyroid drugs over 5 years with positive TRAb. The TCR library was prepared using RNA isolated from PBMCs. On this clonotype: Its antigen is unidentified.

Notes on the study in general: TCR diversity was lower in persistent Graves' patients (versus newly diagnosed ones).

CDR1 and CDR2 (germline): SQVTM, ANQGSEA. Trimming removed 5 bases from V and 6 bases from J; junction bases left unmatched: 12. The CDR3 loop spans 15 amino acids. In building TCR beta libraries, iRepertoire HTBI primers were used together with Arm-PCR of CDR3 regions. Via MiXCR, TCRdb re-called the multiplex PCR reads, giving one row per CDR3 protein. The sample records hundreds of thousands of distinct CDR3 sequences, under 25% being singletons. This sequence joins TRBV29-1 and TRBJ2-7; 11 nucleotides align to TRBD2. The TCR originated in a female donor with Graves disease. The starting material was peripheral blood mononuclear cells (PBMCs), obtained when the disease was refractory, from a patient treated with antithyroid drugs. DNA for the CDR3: TGCAGCGTTAAAAATGTAGCGGGAGGGCCCTTCGAGCAGTACTTC. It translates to CSVKNVAGGPFEQYF.